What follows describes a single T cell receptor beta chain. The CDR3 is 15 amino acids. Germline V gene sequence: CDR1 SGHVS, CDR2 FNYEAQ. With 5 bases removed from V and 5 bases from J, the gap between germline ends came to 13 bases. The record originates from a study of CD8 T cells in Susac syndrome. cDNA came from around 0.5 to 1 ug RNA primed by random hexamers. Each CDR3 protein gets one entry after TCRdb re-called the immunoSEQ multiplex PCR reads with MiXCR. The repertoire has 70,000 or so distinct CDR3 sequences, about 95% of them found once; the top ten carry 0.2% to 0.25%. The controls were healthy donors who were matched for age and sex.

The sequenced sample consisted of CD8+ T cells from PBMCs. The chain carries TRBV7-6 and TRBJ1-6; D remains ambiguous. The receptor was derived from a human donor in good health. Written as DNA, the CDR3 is TGTGCCAGCAGCGCTCCGGGAGGCAATAATTCACCCCTCCACTTT. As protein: CASSAPGGNNSPLHF. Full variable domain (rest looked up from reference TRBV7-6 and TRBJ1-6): GAGVSQSPRYKVTKRGQDVALRCDPISGHVSLYWYRQALGQGPEFLTYFNYEAQQDKSGLPNDRFSAERPEGSISTLTIQRTEQRDSAMYRCASSAPGGNNSPLHFGNGTRLTVT.